The rows below give T cell receptor beta chains drawn from one sample of a study of T cell responses to AZD1222 COVID-19 vaccine. Libraries were prepared by immunoSEQ multiplex PCR; TCRdb keeps only in-frame clonotypes and omits some of them. The sample carries nearly 110,000 clones, 90% recorded once. The sample was peripheral blood, taken 28 days after the second AZD1222 dose. The receptors come from an adult who received the AZD1222 COVID-19 vaccine. Each CDR3 is given with its conserved first and last residue. The order of the fields is clone size, D gene, J gene, V gene, CDR3 DNA, CDR3 protein. D genes are given only for firm matches. Size is omitted from some rows. Given values are once, few, many or a class for expanded clones.

>-|-|TRBJ2-3|TRBV7-2
TGTGCCAGCACCTTAGCCCAGAGCACAGATACGCAGTATTTT
CASTLAQSTDTQYF
>-|TRBD1|TRBJ1-6|TRBV9
TGTGCCAGCAGCCCGGTCCCTGACAGGGGTGATTCACCCCTCCACTTT
CASSPVPDRGDSPLHF
>-|-|TRBJ2-7|TRBV11-3
TGTGCCAGCAGCTTAGACCCCCTGGGCGAGCAGTACTTC
CASSLDPLGEQYF
>-|-|TRBJ2-7|TRBV27
TGTGCCAGCAGTTTAGGGGGTTTTGACCTCTACGAGCAGTACTTC
CASSLGGFDLYEQYF
>-|-|TRBJ1-3|TRBV6-5
TGTGCCAGCAGATTGGAGGGGGGAGACACCATATATTTT
CASRLEGGDTIYF
>-|-|TRBJ1-2|TRBV4-2
TGTGCCAGCAGCCAAGACCCCAGAGCAGTTTACGGCTACACCTTC
CASSQDPRAVYGYTF
>-|-|TRBJ2-7|TRBV9
TGTGCCAGCAGCCGCGGGCCCAGGGAGAGCTACGAGCAGTACTTC
CASSRGPRESYEQYF
>few|TRBD1|TRBJ1-1|TRBV2
TGTGCCAGCAGTGTGACAGGGGGACTAACTGAAGCTTTCTTT
CASSVTGGLTEAFF
>-|-|TRBJ2-1|TRBV19
TGTGCCAGTAGTATAAGTAGGGCAGTGGCCAATGAGCAGTTCTTC
CASSISRAVANEQFF
>few|TRBD1|TRBJ1-2|TRBV4-3
TGCGCCAGCAGCCAGCAACAGGGGGCCCCCTATGGCTACACCTTC
CASSQQQGAPYGYTF
>-|-|TRBJ2-3|TRBV19
TGTGCCAGTAGTATTCAAGGGGCCACAGATACGCAGTATTTT
CASSIQGATDTQYF
>-|-|TRBJ1-2|TRBV20-1
TGCAGTGCCCCTACAAGGGGCTACACCTTC
CSAPTRGYTF
>-|TRBD1|TRBJ2-1|TRBV29-1
TGCAGCGTTGACCCAGGACAGGGCTATAATGAGCAGTTCTTC
CSVDPGQGYNEQFF
>-|TRBD1|TRBJ2-7|TRBV18
TGTGCCAGCTCACTCCGGGACAGGAACTACGAGCAGTACTTC
CASSLRDRNYEQYF
>-|TRBD2|TRBJ2-1|TRBV6-1
TGTGCCAGCAGTGAAGCGGGACTAGACTACAATGAGCAGTTCTTC
CASSEAGLDYNEQFF
>-|-|TRBJ2-2|TRBV21-1
TGTGCCAGCAGCCCATTCGGGGGACACGACAACACCGGGGAGCTGTTTTTT
CASSPFGGHDNTGELFF
>-|TRBD1|TRBJ1-1|TRBV7-2
TGTGCCAGCAGCCCACAGGGGGCCTCGAACACTGAAGCTTTCTTT
CASSPQGASNTEAFF
>-|-|TRBJ1-2|TRBV5-4
TGTGCCAGCAGCTTGCCCCAGACCCAGCGGTTGGACTATGGCTACACCTTC
CASSLPQTQRLDYGYTF
>-|-|TRBJ1-4|TRBV9
TGTGCCAGCAGCGTAGGTAGTGGGTATGAAAAACTGTTTTTT
CASSVGSGYEKLFF
>-|-|TRBJ1-1|TRBV7-2
TGTGCCAGCAGCTTAGGTGTCCAGACCAGGCCGAGCACTGAAGCTTTCTTT
CASSLGVQTRPSTEAFF
>-|-|TRBJ1-2|TRBV27
TGTGCCAGCAGGCCTCAAGGTCCCGGAATTTATGGCTACACCTTC
CASRPQGPGIYGYTF
>-|-|TRBJ2-7|TRBV14
TGTGCCAGCAGCCCCTGGCGGGCTTCCTACGAGCAGTACTTC
CASSPWRASYEQYF
>-|-|TRBJ2-3|TRBV7-9
TGTGCCAGCAGTTTTGCTCAACGTAGTTCGATGGGGCCGACAGATACGCAGTATTTT
CASSFAQRSSMGPTDTQYF
>-|-|TRBJ2-7|TRBV6-1
TGTGCCAGCAGTGAACAGCTTTCCGAGCAGTACTTC
CASSEQLSEQYF
>-|-|TRBJ1-6|TRBV28
TGTGCCAGCAGCACTGACGGGGTGAGGGTTAATTCACCCCTCCACTTT
CASSTDGVRVNSPLHF
>-|TRBD1|TRBJ1-5|TRBV4-1
TGCGCCAGCAGCCAAGGAATTACAGGGGTAGATCAGCCCCAGCATTTT
CASSQGITGVDQPQHF
>-|TRBD1|TRBJ1-2|TRBV29-1
TGCAGCGGCTGGACAGGGCGGGGTGGCTACACCTTC
CSGWTGRGGYTF
>-|TRBD2|TRBJ2-5|TRBV11-2
TGTGCCAGCAGTTCTACTAGCGGGGGGGAGAGGGGACTGGAGACCCAGTACTTC
CASSSTSGGERGLETQYF
>-|-|TRBJ1-1|TRBV19
TGTGCCAGTAGTAACAGCTACACTGAAGCTTTCTTT
CASSNSYTEAFF
>-|-|TRBJ2-1|TRBV3-1/TRBV3-2
TGTGCCAGCAGCCCTATGACGGGCTCCTACAATGAGCAGTTCTTC
CASSPMTGSYNEQFF
>-|-|TRBJ1-2|TRBV5-1
TGCGCCAGCAGCTTTGGGGAAGTTGGCTACACCTTC
CASSFGEVGYTF
>-|-|TRBJ2-5|TRBV7-6
TGTGCCAGCAAAGGTGCAGTTTCAAGGTCCGTGGAGGAGACCCAGTACTTC
CASKGAVSRSVEETQYF
>-|-|TRBJ1-2|TRBV7-9
TGTGCCAGCAGCTTAGAAGCAGTATATGGCTACACCTTC
CASSLEAVYGYTF
>-|-|TRBJ1-5|TRBV5-5
TGTGCCAGCGGCTTGGGTTTGGAGGACGGTCGACGCAATCAGCCCCAGCATTTT
CASGLGLEDGRRNQPQHF
>-|-|TRBJ2-7|TRBV19
TGTGCCAGTAGTATACGGGGGAGCTCCTACGAGCAGTACTTC
CASSIRGSSYEQYF
>once|-|TRBJ2-2|TRBV3-1/TRBV3-2
TGTGCCAGCAGCCTCCGTATCGGGGTGAACACCGGGGAGCTGTTTTTT
CASSLRIGVNTGELFF
>-|TRBD1|TRBJ2-7|TRBV3-1/TRBV3-2
TGTGCCAGCAGCCCAGGGACAGGGAGGTCCTACGAGCAGTACTTC
CASSPGTGRSYEQYF
>-|TRBD1|TRBJ1-1|TRBV19
TGTGCCACTACAGGGGAGGTAGGCACTGAAGCTTTCTTT
CATTGEVGTEAFF
>-|-|TRBJ1-1|TRBV5-6
TGTGCCAGCAGCTTGGCCAGGATTGGCGCTGAAGCTTTCTTT
CASSLARIGAEAFF
>-|-|TRBJ1-5|TRBV7-2
TGTGCCAGCAGCCCGGGGGTGAGTGTAAATCAGCCCCAGCATTTT
CASSPGVSVNQPQHF
>-|-|TRBJ1-3|TRBV28
TGTGCCAGCAGTCCTGGGGACAAGCCGTACTCTGGAAACACCATATATTTT
CASSPGDKPYSGNTIYF
>-|-|TRBJ1-6|TRBV10-3
TGTGCCATCAGTGAATTTGACAGCGCCTATAATTCACCCCTCCACTTT
CAISEFDSAYNSPLHF
>-|-|TRBJ2-7|TRBV2
TGTGCCAGCATCAAGGGATACGAGCAGTACTTC
CASIKGYEQYF
>-|-|TRBJ1-2|TRBV3-1/TRBV3-2
TGTGCCAGCAGCCAAGACTCGGGGTGTGGCTACACCTTC
CASSQDSGCGYTF
>-|-|TRBJ2-7|TRBV9
TGTGCCAGCAGCGTAGAAGGAGGGCCGCTCTACGAGCAGTACTTC
CASSVEGGPLYEQYF
>-|-|TRBJ1-5|TRBV6-5
TGTGCCAGCAGTTCACCAGGGGCTGATCAGCCCCAGCATTTT
CASSSPGADQPQHF
>once|-|TRBJ1-2|TRBV12-5
TGTGCTAGTGGTCCCGGGACGGCTAACTATGGCTACACCTTC
CASGPGTANYGYTF
>-|-|TRBJ2-7|TRBV7-2
TGTGCCAGCAGCTTAGTTGACGCACCTGGCTACGAGCAGTACTTC
CASSLVDAPGYEQYF
>-|TRBD2|TRBJ2-1|TRBV2
TGTGCCAGCAGGGGGGGGACCTGGAATGAGCAGTTCTTC
CASRGGTWNEQFF
>-|-|TRBJ2-7|TRBV7-3
TGTGCCAGCAGCTTCCAAGCGGAGGTAGGGGACCCTACTTACGAGCAGTACTTC
CASSFQAEVGDPTYEQYF
>-|-|TRBJ2-1|TRBV24-1
TGTGCCACCAGTGATTCTAGAAAGGGGCCGAGGGATGAGCAGTTCTTC
CATSDSRKGPRDEQFF
>-|-|TRBJ2-2|TRBV2
TGTGCCAGCAGTGATTGGCAGTCCGGGGAGCTGTTTTTT
CASSDWQSGELFF